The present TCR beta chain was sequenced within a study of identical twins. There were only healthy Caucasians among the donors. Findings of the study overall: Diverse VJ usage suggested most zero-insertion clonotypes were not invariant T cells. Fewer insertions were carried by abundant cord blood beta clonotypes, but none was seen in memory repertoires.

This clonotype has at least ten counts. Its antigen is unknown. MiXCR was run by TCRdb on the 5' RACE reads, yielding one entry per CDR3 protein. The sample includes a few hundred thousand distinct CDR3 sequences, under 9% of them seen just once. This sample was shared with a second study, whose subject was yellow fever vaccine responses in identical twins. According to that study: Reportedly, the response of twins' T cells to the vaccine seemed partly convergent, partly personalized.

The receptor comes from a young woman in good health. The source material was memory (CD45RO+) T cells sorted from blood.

CDR3 DNA sequence: TGTGCCAGCACCCCTTGGGGGCCTAGCGGGGCAAATTTAATCACCGGGGAGCTGTTTTTT. This sequence encodes CASTPWGPSGANLITGELFF. The chain combines TRBV12-3 or TRBV12-4 with TRBJ2-2; 9 positions agree with TRBD2. CDR3 length: 20 amino acids. The trim removed 7 bases at V and 4 bases at J, leaving 22 bases unmatched.